This TCR beta chain stems from a study of blood T cell repertoires in COVID-19. The germline CDR1 and CDR2 sequences are SGHNT and YENEEA. The CDR3 spans 19 residues. The V gene end was trimmed by 0 bases and the J gene end by 1 base; junction bases not matched to a gene: 9. Clones were read by immunoSEQ multiplex PCR, and TCRdb kept only the in-frame ones, dropping some. Of 65,000 to 80,000 clones in the sample, more than 75% were seen once. This clonotype was sampled from a man aged 45-65 years with active COVID-19. The chain has TRBV11-3 and TRBJ2-2; 9 bases agree with TRBD2. Material: peripheral blood. In nucleotides, the CDR3 is TGTGCCAGCAGCTTAGAGGCGATGAGTAGCGGGAGGAACACCGGGGAGCTGTTTTTT. It codes for CASSLEAMSSGRNTGELFF.